This entry lists 10 T cell receptor beta chains sequenced from one sample in a study of vaccination and CD4 T cells after COVID-19. Cultured CD4+ T-cell DNA underwent Oncomine TCR Beta short-read sequencing. A single record per CDR3 protein comes from TCRdb applying MiXCR to the PCR reads. The sample lists about 18,000 distinct CDR3 sequences, roughly 45% occurring once. No antigen has been assigned to these receptors. Stated treatment: approximately 11-day PBMC culture with coronavirus spike peptide pools or control peptides (ViraFEST assay). The material sequenced was CD4+ T cells from blood, cultured in vitro. The source of these receptors is a human donor who had recovered from COVID-19.

The rearrangement links TRBV20-1 to TRBJ1-6; the D is unclear. V gave up 5 bases and J gave up 6 bases, with 8 bases separating them. CDR1 is DFQATT, CDR2 SNEGSKA, per germline (reference sequence). This CDR3 comprises 12 residues. CDR3: CSARGINSPLHF. DNA for the CDR3: TGCAGTGCTCGGGGTATTAATTCACCCCTCCACTTT.

The gene calls are TRBV2 and TRBJ2-3, with no clear D. This CDR3 has 14 residues. The germline V gene has CDR1 SNHLY and CDR2 FYNNEI. The ends were cut back, 4 bases at V and 0 bases at J, with 8 bases in the middle. This chain's CDR3 is CASSVGSSTDTQYF. As DNA, the CDR3 is TGTGCCAGCAGTGTGGGTTCGAGCACAGATACGCAGTATTTT.

The chain recombines TRBV18 with TRBJ2-2, with unresolved D. This CDR3 is 15 amino acids long. Trimming removed 2 bases from V and 4 bases from J, with 11 bases in between. Per germline, CDR1 KGHSH and CDR2 LQKENI. In nucleotides, the CDR3 is TGTGCCAGCTCACCAAGGGTCATCAGCACCGGGGAGCTGTTTTTT. It codes for CASSPRVISTGELFF.

This rearrangement joins TRBV20-1 to TRBJ2-3; unclear D gene. Trimming left V 1 base short and J 1 base short, with 12 bases between. The CDR3 is 15 amino acids. Germline-derived CDR1 and CDR2 are DFQATT and SNEGSKA (reference sequence). CDR3 in DNA: TGCAGTGCTAGAGGTCTGGGTTCCCGCACAGATACGCAGTATTTT. Translating gives CSARGLGSRTDTQYF.

This clonotype was recorded a few times. The chain recombines TRBV27 with TRBJ1-6; 9 bases are a match to TRBD1. This CDR3 region has 16 residues. The germline V gene encodes CDR1 MNHEY and CDR2 SMNVEV (reference sequence). V lost 6 bases and J lost 8; bases outside the gene matches: 11. CDR3 nucleotide sequence: TGTGCCAGCAGCCTCTGGGGGACAGGGAAACATTCACCCCTCCACTTT. Amino acid sequence: CASSLWGTGKHSPLHF.

The CDR3 coding sequence is TGTGCCAGCAGTTTGGTTTCAGGGAGCAAAGCTTTCTTT. Amino acid sequence: CASSLVSGSKAFF. The gene calls are TRBV12-3 or TRBV12-4 and TRBJ1-1, with D maybe TRBD1 (5 bases). The germline V and J ends were trimmed by 3 bases and 9 bases, with 14 bases remaining between them. CDR3 length: 13 amino acids.

This chain links TRBV6-5 with TRBJ2-3; a possible D gene is TRBD2 (6 bases). This CDR3 spans 16 amino acids. Trimming took off 2 bases at V and 1 base at J, with 13 bases between the two ends. Germline-derived CDR1 and CDR2 are MNHEY and SVGAGI. Written as DNA, the CDR3 is TGTGCCAGCAGTTACGATGGAGGGGTCGGCACAGATACGCAGTATTTT. Encoded protein: CASSYDGGVGTDTQYF.

CDR3 bases: TGCAGTGCTAGAGATCGCGGGAGGTACGAGCAGTACTTC. This translates into CSARDRGRYEQYF. The V gene is TRBV20-1, the J gene TRBJ2-7, with 8 bases lining up with TRBD2. V gave up 0 bases and J gave up 4 bases; unmatched junction bases: 2. The CDR3 is 13 amino acids. Per the germline V gene, CDR1 is DFQATT and CDR2 is SNEGSKA (reference sequence).

The chain is built from TRBV7-2 and TRBJ2-7, with D possibly TRBD1 on 5 matching bases. Looked up from germline, CDR1 is SGHTA and CDR2 is FQGNSA. The CDR3 sequence is 13 residues long. Trimming stripped 8 bases from V and 1 base from J, with 12 bases between. CDR3 DNA sequence: TGTGCCAGCGGCCCGACAGAGTCCTACGAGCAGTACTTC. Its translation: CASGPTESYEQYF.

This chain links TRBV5-1 with TRBJ2-5, with TRBD2 matching over 12 bases. V gave up 0 bases and J gave up 2 bases; unmatched junction bases: 8. Germline V CDR1 and CDR2: SGHRS, YFSETQ. The CDR3 consists of 18 residues. Written as DNA, the CDR3 is TGCGCCAGCAGCTTGGTTCCTAGCGGGAGGGCCCGGCAAGAGACCCAGTACTTC. It specifies CASSLVPSGRARQETQYF.